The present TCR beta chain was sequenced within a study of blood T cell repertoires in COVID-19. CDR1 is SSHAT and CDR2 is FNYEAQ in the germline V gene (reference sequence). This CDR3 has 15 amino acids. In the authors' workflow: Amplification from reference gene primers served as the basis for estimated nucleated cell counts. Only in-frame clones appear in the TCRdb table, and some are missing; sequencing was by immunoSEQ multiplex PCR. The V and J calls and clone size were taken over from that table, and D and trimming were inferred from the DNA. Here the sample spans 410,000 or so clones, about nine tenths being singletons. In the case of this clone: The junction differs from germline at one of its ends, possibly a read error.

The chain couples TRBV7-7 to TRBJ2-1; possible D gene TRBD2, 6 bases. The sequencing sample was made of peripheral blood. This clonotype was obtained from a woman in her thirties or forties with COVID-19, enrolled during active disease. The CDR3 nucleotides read TGTGCTAGCAGCTTGGGGGACTCAGCCGTGAATCGACAGTTCTTC. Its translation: CASSLGDSAVNRQFF.